This TCR beta chain stems from a study of CXCR3-negative and CXCR3-positive naive CD8 T cells. Researchers reported sorting every CD8+ T cell subset in triplicate, 330,000 or so cells per sort. As for this clonotype: Its target is not known.

Study-wide results and caveats: Naive subsets had comparable surface CD5; TCR strength was inferred from TRB CDR3 properties.

The CDR3 runs 14 residues. UMI-labeled 5' RACE TRB cDNA libraries were prepared from the cells. TCRdb reprocessed the 5' RACE reads and keeps a single row for each CDR3 protein, giving no DNA. The table lists 50,000 to 60,000 distinct CDR3 sequences, with about 0.43% in the top ten. The material sequenced was naive CXCR3- CD8+ T cells from blood. Documented subset: CD45RO-CCR7+CD27+CD95- naive CD8+ T cells lacking CXCR3 (TNR3-). The receptor was isolated from a human donor in good health. Some clones in this sample may be carry-over from other donors' samples. The chain carries TRBV21-1 and TRBJ2-7; there is no DNA to check the TCRdb D call of TRBD1. TRBV21-1 corresponds to a pseudogene. CDR3 protein: CAIHGSGDPYEQYF.